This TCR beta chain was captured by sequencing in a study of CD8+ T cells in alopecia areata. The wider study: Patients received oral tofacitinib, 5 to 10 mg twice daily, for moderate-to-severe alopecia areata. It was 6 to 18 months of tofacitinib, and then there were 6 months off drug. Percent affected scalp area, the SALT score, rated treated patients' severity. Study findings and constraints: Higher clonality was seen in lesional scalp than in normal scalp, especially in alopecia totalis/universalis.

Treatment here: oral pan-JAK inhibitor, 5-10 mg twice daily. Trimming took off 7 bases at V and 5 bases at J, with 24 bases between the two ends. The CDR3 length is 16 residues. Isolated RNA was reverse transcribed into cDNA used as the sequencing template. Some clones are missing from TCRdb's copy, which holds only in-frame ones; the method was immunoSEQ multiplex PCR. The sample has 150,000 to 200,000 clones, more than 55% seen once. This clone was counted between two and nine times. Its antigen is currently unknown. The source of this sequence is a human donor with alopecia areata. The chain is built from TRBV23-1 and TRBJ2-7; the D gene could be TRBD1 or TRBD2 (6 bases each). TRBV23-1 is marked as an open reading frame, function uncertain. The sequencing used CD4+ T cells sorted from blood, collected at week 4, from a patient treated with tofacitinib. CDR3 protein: CASTDPPPGAWDEQYF. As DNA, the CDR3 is TGCGCCAGCACCGACCCCCCTCCGGGGGCATGGGACGAGCAGTACTTC.